This section outlines one T cell receptor (beta chain) sequence together with its context. Only in-frame clones appear in the TCRdb table, and some are missing; sequencing was by immunoSEQ multiplex PCR. The top ten hold around 10% of the sample, which has tens of thousands of clones, 88% seen once. The sample is drawn from a study of blood T cell repertoires in COVID-19. The length of the CDR3 is 14 residues. CDR1 is SGHDN and CDR2 is FVKESK in the germline V gene. Trimming at V came to 4 bases and at J to 4 bases, leaving 6 bases not matched to a gene. This chain joins TRBV14 and TRBJ1-2; TRBD1 matches at 7 bases. Sequencing used peripheral blood. This TCR was sampled from a man at least 80 years old with acute or convalescent COVID-19. The chain's CDR3 is CASSRSDRPYGYTF. Here the CDR3 DNA reads TGTGCCAGCAGCCGATCGGACAGGCCCTATGGCTACACCTTC.